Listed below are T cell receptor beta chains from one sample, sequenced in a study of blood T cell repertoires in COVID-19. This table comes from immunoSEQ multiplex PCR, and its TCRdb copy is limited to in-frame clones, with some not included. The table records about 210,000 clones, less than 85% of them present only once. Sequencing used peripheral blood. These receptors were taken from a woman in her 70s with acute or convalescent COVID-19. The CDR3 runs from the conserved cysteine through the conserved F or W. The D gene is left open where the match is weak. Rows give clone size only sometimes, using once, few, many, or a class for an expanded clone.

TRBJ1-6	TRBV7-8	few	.	CASSSAGVGNSPLHF	TGTGCCAGCAGCTCCGCAGGGGTTGGTAATTCACCCCTCCACTTT
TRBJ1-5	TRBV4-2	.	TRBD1	CASSQRGGTGATGPQHF	TGTGCCAGCAGCCAAAGAGGAGGGACAGGGGCTACGGGGCCCCAGCATTTT
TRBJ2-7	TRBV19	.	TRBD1	CASSLKLTGTGTPYEQYF	TGTGCCAGTAGTCTAAAGCTTACCGGGACAGGGACACCCTACGAGCAGTACTTC
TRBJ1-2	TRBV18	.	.	CASSPSGGNYGYTF	TGTGCCAGCTCACCTTCTGGCGGAAACTATGGCTACACCTTC
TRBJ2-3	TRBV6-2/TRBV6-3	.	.	CASSKRWDTQYF	TGTGCCAGCAGTAAGCGGTGGGATACGCAGTATTTT
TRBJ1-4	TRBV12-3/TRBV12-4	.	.	CASSRQTREKLFF	TGTGCCAGCAGTAGACAGACGCGGGAAAAACTGTTTTTT
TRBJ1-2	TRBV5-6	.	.	CASSPRLVGYTF	TGTGCCAGCAGTCCCAGATTGGTGGGCTACACCTTC
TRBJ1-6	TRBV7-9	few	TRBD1	CAGDRDNSPLHF	TGTGCGGGGGACAGGGACAATTCACCCCTCCACTTT
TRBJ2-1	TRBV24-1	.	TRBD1	CATRGTGAYNEQFF	TGTGCCACCAGGGGGACAGGGGCGTACAATGAGCAGTTCTTC
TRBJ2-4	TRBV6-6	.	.	CASRQSQSKNIQYF	TGTGCCAGCAGACAGAGCCAGAGCAAAAACATTCAGTACTTC